The 28 T cell receptor beta chains below were found in one sample sequenced in a study of CD8+ T cells in alopecia areata listed by TCRdb under 2018. The library was generated by the immunoSEQ multiplex PCR assay. To provide template for TCR sequencing, every sample had RNA extracted and reverse transcribed into cDNA. In TCRdb, the immuneACCESS table is reduced to in-frame sequences with V and J assigned. These tables do not hold every clone; where another copy was compared, an unresolved V gene accounts for under half, and the others remain unexplained. For this sample there are around 140,000 clones; approximately 50% appear just once. Together, the top ten hold about 6.8% of the sample. Sequencing input: CD4+ T cells sorted from blood. The receptors come from a human donor with alopecia areata.

This clone showed up just a few times. The chain has TRBV29-1 and TRBJ1-2; D perhaps matches TRBD1 (6 bases). There are 13 residues in the CDR3. The germline V gene has CDR1 SQVTM and CDR2 ANQGSEA. Trimming removed 3 bases at V and 1 base at J, with 9 bases between. The CDR3 is CSVEWTVNYGYTF. The DNA for the CDR3 is TGCAGCGTTGAGTGGACAGTTAACTATGGCTACACCTTC.

The chain is built from TRBV28 and TRBJ2-1; the match to TRBD2 covers 9 bases. The length of the CDR3 is 22 residues. Unmatched junction bases numbered 29, after V lost 4 bases and J lost 7 bases. CDR1 and CDR2 (germline): MDHEN, SYDVKM. The CDR3 loop is CASSWGLAPPLQPGRSRNEQFF. In DNA, the CDR3 is TGTGCCAGCAGTTGGGGACTAGCTCCTCCGCTTCAACCCGGGAGAAGCCGTAATGAGCAGTTCTTC. The variable domain in full, with the rest retrieved from reference TRBV28 and TRBJ2-1, is DVKVTQSSRYLVKRTGEKVFLECVQDMDHENMFWYRQDPGLGLRLIYFSYDVKMKEKGDIPEGYSVSREKKERFSLILESASTNQTSMYLCASSWGLAPPLQPGRSRNEQFFGPGTRLTVL.

This clone came up a few times. The chain joins TRBV2 to TRBJ2-5, with D perhaps matching TRBD1 (7 bases). The germline V gene encodes CDR1 SNHLY and CDR2 FYNNEI. The CDR3 totals 15 residues. The germline V and J ends were trimmed by 6 bases and 5 bases, with 19 bases remaining between them. CDR3 sequence reads: CASRTGPSAGETQYF. CDR3 in DNA: TGTGCCAGCAGGACAGGGCCTAGCGCGGGTGAGACCCAGTACTTC. Variable domain in full (rest from reference TRBV2 and TRBJ2-5): EPEVTQTPSHQVTQMGQEVILRCVPISNHLYFYWYRQILGQKVEFLVSFYNNEISEKSEIFDDQFSVERPDGSNFTLKIRSTKLEDSAMYFCASRTGPSAGETQYFGPGTRLLVL.

The rearrangement uses TRBV14 and TRBJ2-4, with D possibly being TRBD2 (5 bases). The CDR3 has 16 amino acids. V lost 2 bases, J lost 1 base, and 12 bases lay in between. Germline CDR1 reads SGHDN; CDR2 reads FVKESK. Here the CDR3 reads CASSQSPGSAKNIQYF. The CDR3 DNA reads TGTGCCAGCAGCCAATCACCGGGGTCCGCCAAAAACATTCAGTACTTC.

The rearrangement links TRBV27 to TRBJ2-5, with D possibly being TRBD1 (6 bases). The CDR3 runs 16 residues. V lost 5 bases, J lost 1 base, and 17 bases lay in between. Germline assignment: CDR1 MNHEY and CDR2 SMNVEV (reference sequence). The chain's CDR3 is CASSPEPWTVQETQYF. The DNA for the CDR3 is TGTGCCAGCAGTCCCGAACCTTGGACAGTCCAAGAGACCCAGTACTTC.

The CDR3 region has the DNA TGTGCCAGCAGCCAGCACACTGAAGCTTTCTTT. Protein sequence: CASSQHTEAFF. The chain links TRBV28 to TRBJ1-1, with D hard to call. Trimming pared 6 bases from V and 3 bases from J, leaving 5 bases between. Germline CDR1 and CDR2: MDHEN and SYDVKM. This CDR3 is 11 amino acids long.

This clone was counted only a few times. The gene calls are TRBV7-2 and TRBJ2-7, with D unresolved. V was cut by 5 bases and J by 2 bases, with 10 bases left in between. The germline V gene encodes CDR1 SGHTA and CDR2 FQGNSA. The CDR3 has 13 amino acids. In nucleotides, the CDR3 is TGTGCCAGCAGCCCCCGGGTCGCCTACGAGCAGTACTTC. Protein: CASSPRVAYEQYF. Full variable domain (outside the CDR3, taken from reference TRBV7-2 and TRBJ2-7): GAGVSQSPSNKVTEKGKDVELRCDPISGHTALYWYRQSLGQGLEFLIYFQGNSAPDKSGLPSDRFSAERTGGSVSTLTIQRTQQEDSAVYLCASSPRVAYEQYFGPGTRLTVT.

The rearrangement joins TRBV5-1 to TRBJ2-7; perhaps TRBD1 as D (5 bases). CDR3 size: 15 residues. From germline, CDR1 is SGHRS and CDR2 YFSETQ. V shed 2 bases and J shed 3 bases, with 15 bases lying between them. The CDR3: CASSFLSSRDYEQYF. The CDR3 DNA follows: TGCGCCAGCAGCTTTCTCAGTAGCAGGGACTACGAGCAGTACTTC.

The V call is TRBV9, the J call TRBJ2-3; tentatively, D is TRBD1 (7 bases). The CDR3 runs 13 residues. Germline V gives CDR1 SGDLS, CDR2 YYNGEE. The V end lost 3 bases, the J end lost 5 bases, and 10 bases lay between the germline ends. CDR3 bases: TGTGCCAGCAGCGGCGGGACAGTAGATACGCAGTATTTT. It is translated as CASSGGTVDTQYF.

This chain joins TRBV18 and TRBJ2-5; TRBD2 matches at 9 bases. V dropped 4 bases and J dropped 4; count of bases not matched to a gene: 7. CDR1 is KGHSH, CDR2 LQKENI, per germline. This CDR3 has 15 amino acids. The CDR3 DNA reads TGTGCCAGCTCACGGCGGGAGGGCCGAGGAGAGACCCAGTACTTC. This codes for CASSRREGRGETQYF.

V is TRBV7-2 and J is TRBJ1-1; D call uncertain. Germline V gene sequence: CDR1 SGHTA, CDR2 FQGNSA. This CDR3 contains 14 residues. V lost 0 bases and J 8 bases, leaving 13 bases between the germline ends. For the CDR3, the DNA is TGTGCCAGCAGCTTAGCAGGTAGAACGTTCGAAGCTTTCTTT. Amino acid sequence: CASSLAGRTFEAFF.

V usage is TRBV29-1 and J usage is TRBJ1-2; D remains unclear. V dropped 6 bases and J dropped 2 bases, with 10 bases sitting between them. Germline CDR1 is SQVTM and CDR2 is ANQGSEA. The CDR3 spans 12 residues. CDR3 sequence (DNA): TGCAGCGTCGGGAACGGCAACTATGGCTACACCTTC. Its protein product is CSVGNGNYGYTF.

This clone was observed a few times. This chain uses TRBV18 with TRBJ2-1; TRBD2 matches 7 bases. J gave up 4 bases and V 2 bases, and 8 bases lay outside the gene matches. The CDR3 is made up of 16 amino acids. Germline CDR1 reads KGHSH; CDR2 reads LQKENI. The chain's CDR3 is CASSPVGGPGYNEQFF. CDR3 nucleotides: TGTGCCAGCTCACCAGTGGGAGGGCCAGGTTACAATGAGCAGTTCTTC. Full variable domain (remainder filled in from reference TRBV18 and TRBJ2-1): NAGVMQNPRHLVRRRGQEARLRCSPMKGHSHVYWYRQLPEEGLKFMVYLQKENIIDESGMPKERFSAEFPKEGPSILRIQQVVRGDSAAYFCASSPVGGPGYNEQFFGPGTRLTVL.

This clone was recorded a few times. This chain uses TRBV5-1 with TRBJ2-4, with 10 bases identical to TRBD2. CDR1 and CDR2 from the germline V gene are SGHRS and YFSETQ. CDR3 length equals 16 residues. V shed 5 bases, J shed 2 bases, and the junction held 7 bases outside the gene matches. Here the CDR3 reads CASRPGTSVTKNIQYF. Written as DNA, the CDR3 is TGCGCCAGCAGGCCCGGGACTAGCGTCACCAAAAACATTCAGTACTTC.

This clone showed up just a few times. The CDR3 sequence: CASSFPSGRAADTQYF. CDR3 bases: TGCGCCAGCAGCTTCCCTAGCGGGAGGGCCGCAGATACGCAGTATTTT. The chain has TRBV5-1 and TRBJ2-3, with 12 bases lining up with TRBD2. The CDR3 has 16 amino acids. Per the germline V gene, CDR1 is SGHRS and CDR2 is YFSETQ. The V gene end was trimmed by 2 bases and the J gene end by 4 bases; junction bases not matched to a gene: 5. Supplemented by reference TRBV5-1 and TRBJ2-3, the full variable domain reads KAGVTQTPRYLIKTRGQQVTLSCSPISGHRSVSWYQQTPGQGLQFLFEYFSETQRNKGNFPGRFSGRQFSNSRSEMNVSTLELGDSALYLCASSFPSGRAADTQYFGPGTRLTVL.

The genes are TRBV4-1 and TRBJ2-1; D is uncertain. The germline V gene has CDR1 MGHRA and CDR2 YSYEKL. The V end lost 1 base, the J end lost 6 bases, and 7 bases lay between the germline ends. CDR3 length: 13 residues. DNA for the CDR3: TGCGCCAGCAGCCAAGGAGTACCCAATGAGCAGTTCTTC. Residues: CASSQGVPNEQFF.

The V and J genes are TRBV28 and TRBJ1-2; D ambiguous. CDR1 MDHEN and CDR2 SYDVKM come from the germline V gene. CDR3 length: 11 residues. The V end lost 7 bases, the J end lost 6 bases, and 9 bases lay between the germline ends. DNA for the CDR3: TGTGCCAGCACGGGATATGATGGCTACACCTTC. Protein sequence: CASTGYDGYTF.

This clone was recorded a few times. The rearrangement joins TRBV19 to TRBJ2-6, with D perhaps matching TRBD1 (5 bases). The CDR3 has 15 residues. Germline assignment: CDR1 LNHDA and CDR2 SQIVND (reference sequence). V was shortened by 5 bases and J by 1 base, with 9 bases between the two germline ends. CDR3 DNA: TGTGCCAGTAGTCCGAGACAGTCTGGGGCCAACGTCCTGACTTTC. Encoded protein: CASSPRQSGANVLTF.

This clone has just a few counts. The CDR3 region is CASSWGKETQYF. CDR3 bases: TGTGCCAGCAGCTGGGGTAAAGAGACCCAGTACTTC. This sequence joins TRBV7-6 and TRBJ2-5; D call uncertain. The CDR3 loop spans 12 amino acids. The germline V gene encodes CDR1 SGHVS and CDR2 FNYEAQ. Trimming cost V 4 bases and J 3 bases, with 6 bases left between them.

In this sample, this clone turned up a few times. This chain connects TRBV30 to TRBJ2-7; D might be TRBD1 (6 bases). CDR3 size: 13 residues. Germline V lookup: CDR1 GTSNPN, CDR2 SVGIG (reference sequence). The V end was cut by 2 bases, the J end by 10 bases, with 18 bases between. Here the CDR3 DNA reads TGTGCCTGGAGTCCCCGGGGACAAGGGGTACAGTACTTC. Its protein product is CAWSPRGQGVQYF.

The gene calls are TRBV30 and TRBJ1-1; tentative D call: TRBD1 (6 bases). Between the trimmed V and J ends, which lost 5 bases and 0 bases, there was a span of 13 bases. The CDR3 totals 14 residues. Germline V gene sequence: CDR1 GTSNPN, CDR2 SVGIG (reference sequence). The DNA for the CDR3 is TGTGCCTGGGAGGGACAAAATATGAACACTGAAGCTTTCTTT. As protein: CAWEGQNMNTEAFF.

A few counts support this clone. This chain connects TRBV18 to TRBJ2-5, with D unresolved. The CDR3 covers 11 residues. Germline V gives CDR1 KGHSH, CDR2 LQKENI. V was pared by 4 bases and J by 10 bases, with 10 bases between. CDR3 nucleotide sequence: TGTGCCAGCTCACTTAAAGCTGGCCAGTACTTC. Translated: CASSLKAGQYF.

The genes are TRBV5-1 and TRBJ2-1; 11 bases align to TRBD2. The CDR3 length is 15 residues. With V trimmed by 1 base and J by 8 bases, 5 bases remained unmatched. Germline loops: CDR1 SGHRS, CDR2 YFSETQ. The CDR3 reads CASSLTSGSTYEQFF. For the CDR3, the DNA is TGCGCCAGCAGCTTGACTAGCGGGAGTACATATGAGCAGTTCTTC.

V and J are TRBV2 and TRBJ2-5, with a possible D match to TRBD1 (6 bases). This CDR3 comprises 12 residues. The germline V and J ends were trimmed by 8 bases and 4 bases, with 11 bases remaining between them. Germline CDR1 is SNHLY and CDR2 is FYNNEI. In DNA, the CDR3 is TGTGCCAGCGGAGGCAGGGGAGAGACCCAGTACTTC. It is translated as CASGGRGETQYF.

This clone was observed a handful of times. The genes are TRBV7-9 and TRBJ2-7, with D tentatively TRBD1 or TRBD2 (5 bases each). CDR1 is SEHNR, CDR2 FQNEAQ, per germline (reference sequence). CDR3 size: 12 residues. V lost 9 bases to trimming and J lost 1 base, with 10 bases between them. CDR3 protein: CASGDGSYEQYF. As DNA, the CDR3 is TGTGCCAGTGGGGACGGATCCTACGAGCAGTACTTC. The complete variable domain, with remaining parts taken from reference TRBV7-9 and TRBJ2-7, reads DTGVSQNPRHKITKRGQNVTFRCDPISEHNRLYWYRQTLGQGPEFLTYFQNEAQLEKSRLLSDRFSAERPKGSFSTLEIQRTEQGDSAMYLCASGDGSYEQYFGPGTRLTVT.

The sample holds a few counts of this clone. The V and J genes are TRBV5-1 and TRBJ2-1; 10 nucleotides match TRBD2. Germline V gene lookup returns CDR1 SGHRS and CDR2 YFSETQ. The J segment lost 12 bases and the V segment lost 4 bases, leaving 7 bases of the junction unmatched. The CDR3 has 13 residues. The CDR3 sequence is CASSEREGHRQFF. The DNA for the CDR3 is TGCGCCAGCAGCGAGCGGGAGGGCCATCGGCAGTTCTTC. Full variable domain (missing parts from reference TRBV5-1 and TRBJ2-1): KAGVTQTPRYLIKTRGQQVTLSCSPISGHRSVSWYQQTPGQGLQFLFEYFSETQRNKGNFPGRFSGRQFSNSRSEMNVSTLELGDSALYLCASSEREGHRQFFGPGTRLTVL.

The chain links TRBV5-6 to TRBJ2-3; D gene ambiguous. The V and J ends lost 2 bases and 4 bases respectively, with 11 bases between them. Per the germline V gene, CDR1 is SGHDT and CDR2 is YYEEEE. CDR3 length: 14 residues. CDR3 DNA: TGTGCCAGCAGCTTCGGTCTTCGGGCAGATACGCAGTATTTT. It encodes CASSFGLRADTQYF.

This sequence joins TRBV18 and TRBJ1-5; 7 bases are shared with TRBD1. Unmatched junction bases numbered 10, after V lost 3 bases and J lost 2 bases. CDR3 size: 17 residues. Per the germline V gene, CDR1 is KGHSH and CDR2 is LQKENI. The chain's CDR3 is CASSPFEGGAGNQPQHF. For the CDR3, the DNA is TGTGCCAGCTCACCTTTTGAAGGGGGCGCTGGCAATCAGCCCCAGCATTTT.